Sequencing of this T cell receptor (beta chain) was carried out in a study of T cell responses to AZD1222 COVID-19 vaccine. Study at large: Both about-4-week and about-12-week second-dose recipients were combined. Points from the study as a whole: White British ancestry dominated among donors, who included more females, and clonal diversity was possibly underestimated. With dominance at 160-218 and 743-854, vaccine-associated CD4 TCRs spanned spike. Spike-specific TCR repertoires showed rising breadth and depth after two AZD1222 doses.

Turning to this clone: No antigen is known for it.

Measured with immunoSEQ multiplex PCR; TCRdb has only the in-frame clones, and not every one. The sample has just over 60,000 clones, roughly 70% seen once. CDR3 length: 14 residues. V lost 6 bases, J lost 3 bases, and 12 bases lay in between. Germline V gives CDR1 LGHDT, CDR2 YNNKEL (reference sequence). This TCR came from an adult in good health. Here the sequenced sample was peripheral blood, taken on day 0 of AZD1222 vaccination. The genes are TRBV3-1 (or the pseudogene TRBV3-2) and TRBJ1-5, with D tentatively TRBD1 (6 bases). The CDR3: CASSLGGLNQPQHF. The CDR3 bases are TGTGCCAGCAGTCTAGGGGGGCTCAATCAGCCCCAGCATTTT.